Sequencing of this T cell receptor beta chain was carried out in a study of PD-1 blockade in classical Hodgkin lymphoma. Study observations and caveats: Reported baseline diversity: healthy donors highest, relapsed/refractory patients lowest. The diversity seen at baseline in complete responders resembled that of newly diagnosed patients. Exclusion covered patients beginning nivolumab under 1 year post-ASCT.

The CDR3 is made up of 14 amino acids. Germline CDR1 is MDHEN and CDR2 is SYDVKM. The V gene lost 7 bases and the J gene lost 8 bases, with 15 bases spanning the gap. About this clone: The antigen is unknown.

Sequenced by immunoSEQ multiplex PCR; TCRdb stores in-frame clones only, minus some. The sample carries roughly 31,000 clones, 85% recorded once. Each of the patients experienced relapse following autologous stem cell transplantation, and their brentuximab vedotin exposure differed. Magnetic negative selection was used to purify CD4+ T cells from thawed PBMCs. Reported best responses ranged across complete response, partial response or progressive disease. The chain recombines TRBV28 with TRBJ1-6; D possibly corresponds to TRBD1 (5 bases). This TCR came from a human donor with classical Hodgkin lymphoma. This sample comprised CD4+ T cells from blood, obtained at baseline. Here the CDR3 DNA reads TGTGCCAGCATCGAGGGACTTGAATATTCACCCCTCCACTTT. It specifies CASIEGLEYSPLHF.